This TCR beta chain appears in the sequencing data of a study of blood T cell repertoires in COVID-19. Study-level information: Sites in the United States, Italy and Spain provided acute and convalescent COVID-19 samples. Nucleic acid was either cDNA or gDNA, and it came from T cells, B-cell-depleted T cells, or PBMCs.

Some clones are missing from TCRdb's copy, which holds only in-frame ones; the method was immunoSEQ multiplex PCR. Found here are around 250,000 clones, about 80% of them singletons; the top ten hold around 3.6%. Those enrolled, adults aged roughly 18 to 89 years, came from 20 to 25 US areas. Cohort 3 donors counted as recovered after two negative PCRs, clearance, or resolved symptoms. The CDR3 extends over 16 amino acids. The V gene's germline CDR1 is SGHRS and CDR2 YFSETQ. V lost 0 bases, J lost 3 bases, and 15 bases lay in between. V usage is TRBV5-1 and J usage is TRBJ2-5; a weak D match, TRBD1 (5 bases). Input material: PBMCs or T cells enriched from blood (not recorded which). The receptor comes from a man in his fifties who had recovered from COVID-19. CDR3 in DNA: TGCGCCAGCAGCTTGGGTGGGGCAGGGCAAAAAGAGACCCAGTACTTC. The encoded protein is CASSLGGAGQKETQYF.